This T cell receptor (beta chain) was obtained from a study of CD8+CD57+ T cells in acquired aplastic anemia. Study-level points and caveats: Statistical testing detected no significant gap in CD8+ Simpson's diversity between patients and controls.

A remark on this clonotype: Its antigen is still unknown.

The V and J ends lost 2 bases and 1 base respectively, with 12 bases between them. Germline CDR1 and CDR2: SSHAT and FNYEAQ (reference sequence). CDR3 length: 15 amino acids. According to the study, genomic DNA was the template for TCR beta VDJ and CDR3 profiling. TCRdb itself ran the reads through MiXCR, one entry per CDR3 protein. The data show approximately 270,000 distinct CDR3 sequences, approximately 56% seen once. The sequencing sample was made of sorted CD4+, CD8+, or CD8+CD57+ T cells (not recorded which) from PBMCs. This receptor was obtained from a human donor with severe aplastic anemia or a healthy control (not recorded which). This chain joins TRBV7-7 and TRBJ2-7; the D gene is possibly TRBD1 (6 bases). The CDR3 sequence is CASSLRAGASYEQYF. The DNA of the CDR3 is TGTGCCAGCAGCTTACGGGCAGGGGCGTCCTACGAGCAGTACTTC.